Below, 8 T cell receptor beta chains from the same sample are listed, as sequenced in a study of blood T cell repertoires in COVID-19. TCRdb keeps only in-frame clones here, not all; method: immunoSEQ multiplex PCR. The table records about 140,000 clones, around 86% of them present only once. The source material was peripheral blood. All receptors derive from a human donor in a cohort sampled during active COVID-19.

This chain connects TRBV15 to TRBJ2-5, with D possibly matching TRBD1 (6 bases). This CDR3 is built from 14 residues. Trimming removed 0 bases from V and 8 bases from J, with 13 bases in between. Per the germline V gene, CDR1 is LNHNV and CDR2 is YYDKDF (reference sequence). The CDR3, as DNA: TGTGCCACCAGCAGAGAACAGGGCCTGGCAACCCAGTACTTC. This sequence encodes CATSREQGLATQYF.

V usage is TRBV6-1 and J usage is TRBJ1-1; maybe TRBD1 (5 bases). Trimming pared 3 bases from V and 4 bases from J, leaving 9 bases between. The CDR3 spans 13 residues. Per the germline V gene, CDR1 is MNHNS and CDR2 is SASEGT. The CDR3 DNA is TGTGCCAGCAGTGAGCAGGGAATCACTGAAGCTTTCTTT. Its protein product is CASSEQGITEAFF.

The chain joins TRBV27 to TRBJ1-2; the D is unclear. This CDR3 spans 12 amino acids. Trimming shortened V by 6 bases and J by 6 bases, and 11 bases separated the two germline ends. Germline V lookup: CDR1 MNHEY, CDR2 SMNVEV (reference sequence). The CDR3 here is CASRTLENGYTF. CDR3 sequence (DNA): TGTGCCAGCAGGACACTCGAGAATGGCTACACCTTC.

The CDR3 coding sequence is TGTGCCAGCAGCGCACTAAGCACAGATACGCAGTATTTT. It codes for CASSALSTDTQYF. V usage is TRBV5-4 and J usage is TRBJ2-3; D is unclear. CDR1 and CDR2 (germline): SGHNT, YYREEE (reference sequence). The length of the CDR3 is 13 residues. Trimming pared 4 bases from V and 0 bases from J, leaving 6 bases between. The full variable domain, in which reference TRBV5-4 and TRBJ2-3 provide the parts outside the CDR3, is ETGVTQSPTHLIKTRGQQVTLRCSSQSGHNTVSWYQQALGQGPQFIFQYYREEENGRGNFPPRFSGLQFPNYSSELNVNALELDDSALYLCASSALSTDTQYFGPGTRLTVL.

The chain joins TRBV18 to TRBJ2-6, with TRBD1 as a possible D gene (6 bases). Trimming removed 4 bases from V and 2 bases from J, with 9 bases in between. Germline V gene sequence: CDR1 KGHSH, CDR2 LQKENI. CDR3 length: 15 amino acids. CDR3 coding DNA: TGTGCCAGCTCACAACAGGGAGCTGGGGCCAACGTCCTGACTTTC. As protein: CASSQQGAGANVLTF.

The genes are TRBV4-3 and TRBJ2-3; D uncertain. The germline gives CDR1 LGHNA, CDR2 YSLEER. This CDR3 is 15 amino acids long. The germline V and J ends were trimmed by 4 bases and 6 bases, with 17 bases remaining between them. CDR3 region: CASSPTPTHGDTQYF. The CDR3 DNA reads TGCGCCAGCAGCCCCACCCCGACCCACGGGGATACGCAGTATTTT.

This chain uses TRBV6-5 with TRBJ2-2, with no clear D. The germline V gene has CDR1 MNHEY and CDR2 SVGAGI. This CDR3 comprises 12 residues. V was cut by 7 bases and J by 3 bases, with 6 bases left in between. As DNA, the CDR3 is TGTGCCAGCACCCCAGACACCGGGGAGCTGTTTTTT. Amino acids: CASTPDTGELFF.

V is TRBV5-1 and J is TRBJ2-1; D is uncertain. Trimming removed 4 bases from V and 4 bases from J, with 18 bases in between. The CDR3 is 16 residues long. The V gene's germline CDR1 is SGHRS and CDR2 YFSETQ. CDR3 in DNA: TGCGCCAGCAGCGCAATCGACACTCCCCCATACAATGAGCAGTTCTTC. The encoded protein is CASSAIDTPPYNEQFF.